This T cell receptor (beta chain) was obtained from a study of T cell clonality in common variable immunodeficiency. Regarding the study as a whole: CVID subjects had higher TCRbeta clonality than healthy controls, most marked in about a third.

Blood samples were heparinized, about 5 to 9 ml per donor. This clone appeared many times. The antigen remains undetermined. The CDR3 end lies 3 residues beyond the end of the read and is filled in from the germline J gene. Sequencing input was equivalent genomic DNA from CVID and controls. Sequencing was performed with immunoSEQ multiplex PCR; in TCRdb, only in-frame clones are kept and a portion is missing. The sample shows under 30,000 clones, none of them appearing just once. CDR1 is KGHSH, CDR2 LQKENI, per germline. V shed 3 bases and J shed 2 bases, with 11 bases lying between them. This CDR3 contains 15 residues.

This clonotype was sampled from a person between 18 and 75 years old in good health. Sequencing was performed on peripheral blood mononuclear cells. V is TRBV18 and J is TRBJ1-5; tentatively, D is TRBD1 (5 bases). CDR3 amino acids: CASSPPGGGNQPQHF. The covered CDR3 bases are TGTGCCAGCTCACCGCCCGGGGGGGGCAATCAGCCC.